This T cell receptor (beta chain) was captured in a study of T cells after yellow fever vaccination. Study context: Fractions with few cells were prepared using SMART-Seq v4 Ultra Low Input. Whole-study results and caveats: Booster samples showed a return of most primary-vaccination clones (almost 97% CD4, approximately 85% CD8).

Trimming stripped 5 bases from V and 1 base from J, with 19 bases between. This CDR3 is 16 amino acids long. Per germline, CDR1 DFQATT and CDR2 SNEGSKA (reference sequence). About this clonotype: Its antigen is still unknown.

TCRdb reprocessed the 5' RACE reads via MiXCR and lists one record per CDR3 protein. This table has 100,000 to 150,000 distinct CDR3 sequences, roughly 6.7% appearing once. Source: CD4+ T cells sorted from PBMCs, taken roughly 10 days after the first yellow fever vaccination. This TCR derives from a man younger than 30 who received the YFV17D yellow fever vaccine. The V and J genes are TRBV20-1 and TRBJ2-3; a weak D match, TRBD2 (6 bases). This CDR3 is CSAGLPGRLRTDTQYF. The CDR3 DNA is TGCAGTGCTGGACTACCTGGCCGTCTCCGCACAGATACGCAGTATTTT.